These 22 T cell receptor beta chains were sequenced from one sample in a study of vaccination effects on CD4 cells after COVID-19. Isolation of CD4+ T cells took place after approximately ten days of culture. Participants got two doses of BNT162b2 or mRNA-1273 vaccine. The repertoire was sequenced with immunoSEQ multiplex PCR; TCRdb's copy has only in-frame clones and lacks some. The profile shows 30,000 to 35,000 clones, about 67% of them singletons. Which antigens these TCRs recognize remains unknown. The specimen was CD4+ T cells from PBMCs cultured without peptide, collected after COVID-19 vaccination. The receptors originated from a human donor who received a COVID-19 vaccine.

The chain links TRBV18 to TRBJ2-5, with TRBD2 identical over 12 bases. Germline assignment: CDR1 KGHSH and CDR2 LQKENI. This CDR3 is built from 13 residues. The J segment lost 5 bases and the V segment lost 6 bases, leaving 1 base of the junction unmatched. The CDR3 nucleotides are TGTGCCAGCTCGGGACTAGCGGGCGAGACCCAGTACTTC. This encodes CASSGLAGETQYF. The full variable domain, its missing parts supplied by reference TRBV18 and TRBJ2-5, is NAGVMQNPRHLVRRRGQEARLRCSPMKGHSHVYWYRQLPEEGLKFMVYLQKENIIDESGMPKERFSAEFPKEGPSILRIQQVVRGDSAAYFCASSGLAGETQYFGPGTRLLVL.

CDR3 in DNA: TGTGCCAGCAGACGGCAGGTCGGTACCACCGGGGAGCTGTTTTTT. This codes for CASRRQVGTTGELFF. The V gene is TRBV27, the J gene TRBJ2-2, with unresolved D. Trimming removed 6 bases from V and 4 bases from J, with 15 bases in between. The CDR3 loop spans 15 amino acids. Germline CDR1 reads MNHEY; CDR2 reads SMNVEV (reference sequence).

This clone was found once. The V and J genes are TRBV19 and TRBJ2-6; tentative D call: TRBD1 (6 bases). Germline V gene lookup returns CDR1 LNHDA and CDR2 SQIVND (reference sequence). The ends were cut back, 9 bases at V and 2 bases at J, with 14 bases in the middle. The CDR3 consists of 15 residues. The CDR3 DNA reads TGTGCCAGCGATCCCAGGGGAACTGGGGCCAACGTCCTGACTTTC. Translated: CASDPRGTGANVLTF. The whole variable domain, remainder taken from reference TRBV19 and TRBJ2-6, is DGGITQSPKYLFRKEGQNVTLSCEQNLNHDAMYWYRQDPGQGLRLIYYSQIVNDFQKGDIAEGYSVSREKKESFPLTVTSAQKNPTAFYLCASDPRGTGANVLTFGAGSRLTVL.

This clone appeared a few times. The chain joins TRBV7-2 to TRBJ1-2, with unresolved D. Germline V CDR1 and CDR2: SGHTA, FQGNSA. CDR3 length: 16 amino acids. Between the trimmed V and J ends, which lost 4 bases and 4 bases, there was a span of 19 bases. DNA for the CDR3: TGTGCCAGCAGCTCTGCCTCGGGCCTCGCCCCCTATGGCTACACCTTC. It codes for CASSSASGLAPYGYTF. Together with reference TRBV7-2 and TRBJ1-2, the CDR3 gives the full variable domain: GAGVSQSPSNKVTEKGKDVELRCDPISGHTALYWYRQSLGQGLEFLIYFQGNSAPDKSGLPSDRFSAERTGGSVSTLTIQRTQQEDSAVYLCASSSASGLAPYGYTFGSGTRLTVV.

The sample holds a few counts of this clone. The rearrangement links TRBV4-1 to TRBJ1-5; D is ambiguous. The germline CDR1 and CDR2 sequences are MGHRA and YSYEKL. The CDR3 contains 15 residues. V gave up 0 bases and J gave up 4 bases, with 10 bases separating them. The CDR3 region has the DNA TGCGCCAGCAGCCAAGATAACAGTAGGAATCAGCCCCAGCATTTT. As protein: CASSQDNSRNQPQHF.

The chain uses TRBV7-9 and TRBJ2-5, with 7 positions matching TRBD1. Germline V CDR1 and CDR2: SEHNR, FQNEAQ (reference sequence). The CDR3 runs 13 residues. V lost 5 bases, J lost 4 bases, and 4 bases stayed unmatched. In nucleotides, the CDR3 is TGTGCCAGCAGCCTCGACAGGGCAGAGACCCAGTACTTC. Amino acids: CASSLDRAETQYF.

The rearrangement joins TRBV11-2 to TRBJ2-1, with D uncertain. V was pared by 1 base and J by 7 bases, with 14 bases between. Germline-derived CDR1 and CDR2 are SGHAT and FQNNGV. The CDR3 contains 15 residues. The CDR3 protein is CASSLVGGRWNEQFF. CDR3 coding DNA: TGTGCCAGCAGCTTAGTAGGCGGACGTTGGAATGAGCAGTTCTTC.

The chain links TRBV6-2 or TRBV6-3 to TRBJ1-1; D gene uncertain. Germline V gives CDR1 MNHEY, CDR2 SVGEGT. V dropped 0 bases and J dropped 0 bases, with 14 bases sitting between them. This CDR3 spans 17 amino acids. The CDR3 region is CASSYSGLDAMNTEAFF. In DNA form, the CDR3 reads TGTGCCAGCAGTTACTCCGGGCTTGATGCGATGAACACTGAAGCTTTCTTT.

The V call is TRBV19, the J call TRBJ1-5; possibly TRBD1 for D (6 bases). The CDR3 contains 17 residues. Germline V gene sequence: CDR1 LNHDA, CDR2 SQIVND (reference sequence). The V gene lost 6 bases and the J gene lost 3 bases, with 21 bases spanning the gap. The CDR3 is CASRLGGGGRFNQPQHF. The CDR3 DNA follows: TGTGCCAGTAGATTGGGGGGCGGGGGCCGTTTCAATCAGCCCCAGCATTTT.

This chain connects TRBV7-8 to TRBJ2-1; D not certain. This CDR3 comprises 11 residues. CDR1 is SGHVS, CDR2 FQNEAQ, per germline. The ends were cut back, 4 bases at V and 7 bases at J, with 5 bases in the middle. The CDR3: CASSWVNEQFF. For the CDR3, the DNA is TGTGCCAGCAGCTGGGTAAATGAGCAGTTCTTC.

Written as DNA, the CDR3 is TGCGCCAGCAGCTTGGGAGCAGTGAACACTGAAGCTTTCTTT. Residues: CASSLGAVNTEAFF. The chain combines TRBV5-1 with TRBJ1-1; no clear D. Trimming cost V 0 bases and J 0 bases, with 6 bases left between them. This CDR3 comprises 14 residues. Germline V gene sequence: CDR1 SGHRS, CDR2 YFSETQ.

The rearrangement joins TRBV20-1 to TRBJ2-1, with D possibly TRBD2 on 6 matching bases. The CDR3 is 14 amino acids. V lost 3 bases to trimming and J lost 4 bases, with 13 bases between them. Per germline, CDR1 DFQATT and CDR2 SNEGSKA (reference sequence). The CDR3 DNA reads TGCAGTGCTAGTGGTCTAGCGCATTACAATGAGCAGTTCTTC. It codes for CSASGLAHYNEQFF.

V and J are TRBV4-1 and TRBJ1-5; 10 bases match TRBD1. This CDR3 comprises 15 residues. The J segment lost 5 bases and the V segment lost 0 bases, leaving 1 base of the junction unmatched. Germline V gene data show CDR1 as MGHRA and CDR2 as YSYEKL. The CDR3 loop is CASSQDGTGDQPQHF. Written as DNA, the CDR3 is TGCGCCAGCAGCCAAGATGGGACAGGGGATCAGCCCCAGCATTTT.

This chain connects TRBV2 to TRBJ2-4; D remains ambiguous. The germline V gene encodes CDR1 SNHLY and CDR2 FYNNEI. The CDR3 is 15 residues long. The V and J ends lost 5 bases and 0 bases respectively, with 11 bases between them. This CDR3 is CASSPRGPAKNIQYF. CDR3 sequence (DNA): TGTGCCAGCAGTCCCCGCGGCCCAGCCAAAAACATTCAGTACTTC.

The chain combines TRBV11-3 with TRBJ1-1; possibly TRBD1 for D (5 bases). Germline lookup yields CDR1 SGHNT and CDR2 YENEEA. There are 13 residues in the CDR3. Trimming took 4 bases from V and 5 from J, leaving 11 bases between them. Here the CDR3 DNA reads TGTGCCAGCAGCTCCGGGGGGGGGACTGAAGCTTTCTTT. Translating it yields CASSSGGGTEAFF.

The rearrangement joins TRBV5-4 to TRBJ2-2, with 8 bases fitting TRBD1. The CDR3 runs 15 residues. With V trimmed by 4 bases and J by 13 bases, 15 bases remained unmatched. Germline assignment: CDR1 SGHNT and CDR2 YYREEE (reference sequence). CDR3 DNA sequence: TGTGCCAGCAGCCCCGGACAGGGATTCGGCGTAGGGCTGTTTTTT. This gives the protein CASSPGQGFGVGLFF.

V usage is TRBV20-1 and J usage is TRBJ2-5; possibly TRBD1 for D (5 bases). V gave up 7 bases and J gave up 5 bases, with 11 bases separating them. Germline values: CDR1 DFQATT, CDR2 SNEGSKA (reference sequence). This CDR3 is built from 11 residues. The CDR3 loop is CSVPRGETQYF. The CDR3 bases are TGCAGTGTTCCTAGGGGTGAGACCCAGTACTTC.

This clone was seen more than once but under ten times. The chain recombines TRBV2 with TRBJ1-2; 7 positions agree with TRBD1. The CDR3 length is 12 residues. CDR1 is SNHLY, CDR2 FYNNEI, per germline. The trim removed 3 bases at V and 5 bases at J, leaving 0 bases unmatched. The CDR3: CASSDRGYGYTF. The CDR3 DNA sequence: TGTGCCAGCAGTGACAGGGGGTATGGCTACACCTTC. The full variable domain, its missing parts supplied by reference TRBV2 and TRBJ1-2, is EPEVTQTPSHQVTQMGQEVILRCVPISNHLYFYWYRQILGQKVEFLVSFYNNEISEKSEIFDDQFSVERPDGSNFTLKIRSTKLEDSAMYFCASSDRGYGYTFGSGTRLTVV.

The chain couples TRBV18 to TRBJ1-2, with a weak D call TRBD1 (5 bases). The germline gives CDR1 KGHSH, CDR2 LQKENI. This CDR3 has 16 residues. Trimming shortened V by 0 bases and J by 1 base, and 12 bases separated the two germline ends. CDR3 DNA: TGTGCCAGCTCACCACCAAGGGTCCAGGGTAACTATGGCTACACCTTC. This codes for CASSPPRVQGNYGYTF.

The rearrangement joins TRBV28 to TRBJ2-4; weak D call: TRBD1 (5 bases). Trimming removed 5 bases from V and 14 bases from J, with 16 bases in between. The germline CDR1 and CDR2 sequences are MDHEN and SYDVKM. The CDR3 has 12 residues. CDR3 DNA: TGTGCCAGCAGTCTGAAGGGGCCCAAGGAGTACTTC. Protein: CASSLKGPKEYF.

The chain uses TRBV11-2 and TRBJ1-1; D perhaps matches TRBD1 (6 bases). The CDR3 consists of 14 residues. CDR1 SGHAT and CDR2 FQNNGV come from the germline V gene. The V end was cut by 5 bases, the J end by 4 bases, with 14 bases between. The CDR3 bases are TGTGCCAGCAGCCCAGACAGGTGGGTCACTGAAGCTTTCTTT. It yields the protein CASSPDRWVTEAFF.

CDR3 bases: TGTGCCAGCAGCTTCCCGATGACAGGGGCGAACACCGGGGAGCTGTTTTTT. Translation: CASSFPMTGANTGELFF. The genes are TRBV11-2 and TRBJ2-2; TRBD1 matches 8 bases. V was pared by 3 bases and J by 0 bases, with 6 bases of the junction left unmatched. This CDR3 is 17 amino acids long. The germline V gene has CDR1 SGHAT and CDR2 FQNNGV.